The entry below describes one TCR beta chain. The antigen it binds to is not known. Base qualities are not provided; no much larger clone lies one nucleotide away. The cysteine opens and the phenylalanine closes a CDR3 of 15 amino acids. Just CDR3 DNA is preserved here, 45 bases in frame from base 1. According to the germline V gene, CDR1 reads SNHLY and CDR2 reads FYNNEI. The junction carries 20 bases between V and J, which are trimmed by 6 bases and 6 bases respectively. Sorted unstimulated T cells, along with proliferating T cells recovered from mixed lymphocyte reactions, underwent TCRbeta CDR3 sequencing. Fresh whole blood from about eleven HLA-typed healthy donors served as the source for isolating PBMCs. Receptors were amplified or captured by the immunoSEQ multiplex PCR assay. Some 100,000 TCR templates per sample were assayed by the deep sequencing platform. Genomic DNA extracted from sorted T cells was the material used for TCRbeta CDR3 sequencing. The paper's processing steps were these. The R programming language was used for the clonal analysis of the TCRbeta CDR3 data. Alloreactive CD4+ and CD8+ clones were identified by comparing unstimulated samples to CFSE-low samples taken after the reaction. Regulatory or non-regulatory origin of alloreactive CD4+ clones was assigned by matching sequences to the sorted unstimulated Treg and non-Treg repertoires. Held by TCRdb, this immuneACCESS table contains in-frame sequences only and omits some clones. Under half of the omission traces to an unresolved V gene where checked; the cause of the rest is unknown. V and J calls and clone size come straight from that table; D and trimming were deduced from the DNA. The sample table lists roughly 100,000 clones, about 94% of them with a count of one. The ten largest clones represent 0.85% to 1.3% of the sample.

The record originates from a study of siplizumab effects on memory and regulatory T cells (dated by TCRdb to the late 2010s). Some background on the complete study: The effect of the anti-CD2 antibody siplizumab on alloreactive T-cell subsets was examined in allogeneic mixed lymphocyte reactions constructed from human PBMCs. Study-level results and caveats: Because sequences below about 10^-5 frequency were poorly captured, only a minor fraction of alloreactive clones could be mapped to unstimulated subsets. Whether proliferating Tregs from siplizumab cultures were suppressive was not functionally confirmed. Unstimulated naive T cells appeared more diverse than memory T cells, and naive cells seemed to contribute substantially to the alloresponse. In reactions with siplizumab, an average of approximately 69% of mappable alloreactive CD4+ clones were Treg-derived, compared with roughly 27% in control reactions. A naive or memory phenotype could not be assigned to roughly 80-95% of proliferating CD4+ or CD8+ clones. The cumulative frequency of alloreactive sequences traceable to unstimulated CD4+ memory T cells was significantly reduced by siplizumab.

Recombination connected TRBV2 to TRBJ1-2; D gene: possibly TRBD1, on 6 matching bases. This clonotype was obtained from a human donor in good health. The source material was CD4+ T cells sorted from blood. The CDR3 sequence is CASRSEQGRGNGYTF. The DNA sequence follows: TGTGCCAGCAGGTCCGAACAGGGCCGAGGTAATGGCTACACCTTC.